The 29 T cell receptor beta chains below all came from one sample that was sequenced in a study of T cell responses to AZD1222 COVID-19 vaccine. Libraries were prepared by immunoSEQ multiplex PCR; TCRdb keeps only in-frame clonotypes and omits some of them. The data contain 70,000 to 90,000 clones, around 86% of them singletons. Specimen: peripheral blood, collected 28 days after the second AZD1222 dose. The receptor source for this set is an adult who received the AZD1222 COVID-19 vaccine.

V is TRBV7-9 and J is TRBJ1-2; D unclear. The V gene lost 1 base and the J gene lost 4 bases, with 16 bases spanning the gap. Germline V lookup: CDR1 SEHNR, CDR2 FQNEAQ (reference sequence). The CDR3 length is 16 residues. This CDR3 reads CASSLDVDGSSYGYTF. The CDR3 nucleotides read TGTGCCAGCAGCTTAGACGTCGACGGCTCTTCCTATGGCTACACCTTC.

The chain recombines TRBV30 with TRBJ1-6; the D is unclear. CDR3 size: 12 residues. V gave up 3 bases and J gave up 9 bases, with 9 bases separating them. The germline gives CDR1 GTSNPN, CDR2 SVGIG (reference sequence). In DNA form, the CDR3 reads TGTGCCTGGAGGGGTGCACGTTCACCCCTCCACTTT. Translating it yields CAWRGARSPLHF.

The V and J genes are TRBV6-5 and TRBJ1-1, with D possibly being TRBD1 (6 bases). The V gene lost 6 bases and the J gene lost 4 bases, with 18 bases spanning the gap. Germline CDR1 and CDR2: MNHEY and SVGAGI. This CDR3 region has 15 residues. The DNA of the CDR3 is TGTGCCAGCAGAGGACCAACCGGGGGCGCCACTGAAGCTTTCTTT. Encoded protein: CASRGPTGGATEAFF.

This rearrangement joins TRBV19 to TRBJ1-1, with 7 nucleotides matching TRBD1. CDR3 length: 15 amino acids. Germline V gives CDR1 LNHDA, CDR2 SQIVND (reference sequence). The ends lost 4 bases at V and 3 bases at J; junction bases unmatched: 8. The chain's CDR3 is CASSRGGGADTEAFF. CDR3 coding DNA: TGTGCCAGTAGTAGGGGAGGGGGCGCGGACACTGAAGCTTTCTTT.

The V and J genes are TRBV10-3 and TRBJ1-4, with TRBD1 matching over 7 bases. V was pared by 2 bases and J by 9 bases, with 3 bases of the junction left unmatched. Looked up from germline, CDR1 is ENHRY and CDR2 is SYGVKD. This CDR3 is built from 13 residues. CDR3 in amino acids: CAISEGTEQKLFF. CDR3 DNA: TGTGCCATCAGTGAGGGGACAGAACAAAAACTGTTTTTT.

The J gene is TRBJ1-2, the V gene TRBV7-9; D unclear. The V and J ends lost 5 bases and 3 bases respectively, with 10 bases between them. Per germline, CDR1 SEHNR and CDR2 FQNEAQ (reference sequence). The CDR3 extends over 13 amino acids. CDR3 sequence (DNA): TGTGCCAGCAGCCTCGATAGTCACTATGGCTACACCTTC. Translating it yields CASSLDSHYGYTF.

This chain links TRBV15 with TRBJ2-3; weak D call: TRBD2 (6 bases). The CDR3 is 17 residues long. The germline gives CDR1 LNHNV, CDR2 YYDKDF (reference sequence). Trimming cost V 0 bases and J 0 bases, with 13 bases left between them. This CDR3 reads CATSRDGGLPSTDTQYF. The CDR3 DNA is TGTGCCACCAGCAGAGATGGAGGGTTGCCTAGCACAGATACGCAGTATTTT.

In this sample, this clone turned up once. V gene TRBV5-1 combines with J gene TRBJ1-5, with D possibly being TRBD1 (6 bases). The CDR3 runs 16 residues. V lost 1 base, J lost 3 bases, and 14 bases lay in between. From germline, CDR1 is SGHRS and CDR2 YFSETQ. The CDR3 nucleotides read TGCGCCAGCAGCTTGATGCCCCAGGGGAACAATCAGCCCCAGCATTTT. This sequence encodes CASSLMPQGNNQPQHF.

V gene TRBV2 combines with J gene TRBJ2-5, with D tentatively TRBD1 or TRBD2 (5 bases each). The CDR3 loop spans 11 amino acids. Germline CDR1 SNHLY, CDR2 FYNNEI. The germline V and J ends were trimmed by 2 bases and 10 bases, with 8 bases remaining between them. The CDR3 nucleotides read TGTGCCAGCAGTGAACGGGGCGACCAGTACTTC. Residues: CASSERGDQYF.

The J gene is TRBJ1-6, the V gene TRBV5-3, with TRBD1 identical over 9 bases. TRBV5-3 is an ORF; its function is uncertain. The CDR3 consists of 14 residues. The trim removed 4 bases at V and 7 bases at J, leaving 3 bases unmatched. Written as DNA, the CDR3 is TGTGCCAGAAGCCCGGGACAGGGAAATTCACCCCTCCACTTT. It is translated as CARSPGQGNSPLHF.

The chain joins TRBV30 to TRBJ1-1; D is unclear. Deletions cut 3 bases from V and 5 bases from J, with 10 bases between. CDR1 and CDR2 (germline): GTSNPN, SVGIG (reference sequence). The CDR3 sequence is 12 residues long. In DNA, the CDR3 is TGTGCCTGGAGGTCAGGAGGTACTGAAGCTTTCTTT. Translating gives CAWRSGGTEAFF.

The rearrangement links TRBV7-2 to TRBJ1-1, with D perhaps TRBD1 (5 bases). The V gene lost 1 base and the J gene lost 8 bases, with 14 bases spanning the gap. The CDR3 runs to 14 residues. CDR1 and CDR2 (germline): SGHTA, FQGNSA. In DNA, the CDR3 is TGTGCCAGCAGCTTAGTCGGGGCCCCTGAGGAAGCTTTCTTT. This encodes CASSLVGAPEEAFF.

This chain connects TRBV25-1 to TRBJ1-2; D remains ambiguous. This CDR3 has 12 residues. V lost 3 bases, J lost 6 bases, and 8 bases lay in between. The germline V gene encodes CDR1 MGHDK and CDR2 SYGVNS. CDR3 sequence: CASSDQLNGYTF. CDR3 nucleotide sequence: TGTGCCAGCAGTGACCAACTAAATGGCTACACCTTC.

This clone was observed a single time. The CDR3 loop reads CATSRPDQPRDRQAFF. CDR3 coding DNA: TGTGCCACCAGCAGGCCAGACCAGCCTCGCGACCGTCAAGCTTTCTTT. The chain joins TRBV15 to TRBJ1-1; no clear D. Germline loops: CDR1 LNHNV, CDR2 YYDKDF (reference sequence). The CDR3 has 16 residues. V gave up 3 bases and J gave up 9 bases, with 23 bases separating them.

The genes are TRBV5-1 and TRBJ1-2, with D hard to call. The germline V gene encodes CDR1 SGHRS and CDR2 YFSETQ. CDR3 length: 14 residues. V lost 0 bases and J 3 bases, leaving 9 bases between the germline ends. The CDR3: CASSLAVGDYGYTF. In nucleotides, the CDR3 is TGCGCCAGCAGCTTGGCAGTAGGTGACTATGGCTACACCTTC.

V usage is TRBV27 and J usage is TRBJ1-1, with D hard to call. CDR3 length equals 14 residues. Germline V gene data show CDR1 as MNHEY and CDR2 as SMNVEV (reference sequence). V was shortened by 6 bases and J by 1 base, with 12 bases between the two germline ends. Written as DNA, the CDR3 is TGTGCCAGCAGCCTCCGACTTGGGAACACTGAAGCTTTCTTT. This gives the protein CASSLRLGNTEAFF.

The CDR3 loop reads CASSPGGSTEAFF. CDR3 DNA sequence: TGTGCCAGCAGCCCCGGTGGGAGCACTGAAGCTTTCTTT. The chain recombines TRBV7-3 with TRBJ1-1; D remains ambiguous. The V end was cut by 5 bases, the J end by 4 bases, with 11 bases between. CDR3 size: 13 residues. Looked up from germline, CDR1 is SGHTA and CDR2 is FQGTGA.

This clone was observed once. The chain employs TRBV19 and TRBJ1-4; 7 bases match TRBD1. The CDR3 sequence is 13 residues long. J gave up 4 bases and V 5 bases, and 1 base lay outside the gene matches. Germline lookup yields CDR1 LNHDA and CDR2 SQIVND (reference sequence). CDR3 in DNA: TGTGCCAGTAGTCGGGACAGTAATGAAAAACTGTTTTTT. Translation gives CASSRDSNEKLFF. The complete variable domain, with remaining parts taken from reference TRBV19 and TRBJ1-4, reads DGGITQSPKYLFRKEGQNVTLSCEQNLNHDAMYWYRQDPGQGLRLIYYSQIVNDFQKGDIAEGYSVSREKKESFPLTVTSAQKNPTAFYLCASSRDSNEKLFFGSGTQLSVL.

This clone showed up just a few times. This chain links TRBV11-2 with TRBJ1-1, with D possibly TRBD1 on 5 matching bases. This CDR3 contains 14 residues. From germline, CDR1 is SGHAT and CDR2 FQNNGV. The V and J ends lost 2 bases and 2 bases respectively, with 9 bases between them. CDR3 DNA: TGTGCCAGCAGCTTACGGGGGATAAACACTGAAGCTTTCTTT. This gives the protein CASSLRGINTEAFF.

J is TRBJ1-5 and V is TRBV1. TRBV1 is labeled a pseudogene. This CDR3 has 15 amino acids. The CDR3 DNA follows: TGCACCAGCAGCCAAGATCAGGTAGGGTCTCAGCCCCAGCATTTT. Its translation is CTSSQDQVGSQPQHF.

The CDR3 spells CASSQVLGYNSPLHF. The CDR3, as DNA: TGTGCCAGCAGCCAAGTTCTCGGATATAATTCACCCCTCCACTTT. The chain employs TRBV3-1 (or the pseudogene TRBV3-2) and TRBJ1-6; D unresolved. V lost 1 base, J lost 4 bases, and 8 bases lay in between. Germline-derived CDR1 and CDR2 are LGHDT and YNNKEL (reference sequence). This CDR3 has 15 residues.

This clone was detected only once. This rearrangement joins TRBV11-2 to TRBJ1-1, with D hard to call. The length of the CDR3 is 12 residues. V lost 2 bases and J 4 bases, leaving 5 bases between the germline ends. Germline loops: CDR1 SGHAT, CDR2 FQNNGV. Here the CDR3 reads CASSLSGTEAFF. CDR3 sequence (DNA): TGTGCCAGCAGCTTATCCGGCACTGAAGCTTTCTTT.

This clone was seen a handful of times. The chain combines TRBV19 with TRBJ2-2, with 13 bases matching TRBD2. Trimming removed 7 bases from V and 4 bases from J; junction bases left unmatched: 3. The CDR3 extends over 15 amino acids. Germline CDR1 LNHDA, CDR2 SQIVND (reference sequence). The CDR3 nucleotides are TGTGCCAGTAAGACTAGCGGGGGGCTCACCGGGGAGCTGTTTTTT. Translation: CASKTSGGLTGELFF. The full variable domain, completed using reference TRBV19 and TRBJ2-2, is DGGITQSPKYLFRKEGQNVTLSCEQNLNHDAMYWYRQDPGQGLRLIYYSQIVNDFQKGDIAEGYSVSREKKESFPLTVTSAQKNPTAFYLCASKTSGGLTGELFFGEGSRLTVL.

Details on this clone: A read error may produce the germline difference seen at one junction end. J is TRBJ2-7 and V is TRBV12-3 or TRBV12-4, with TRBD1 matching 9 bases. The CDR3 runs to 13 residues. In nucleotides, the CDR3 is TGTGCCAGCAGTTTAGTGAGGGACAGGGCTCACCTCTTC. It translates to CASSLVRDRAHLF.

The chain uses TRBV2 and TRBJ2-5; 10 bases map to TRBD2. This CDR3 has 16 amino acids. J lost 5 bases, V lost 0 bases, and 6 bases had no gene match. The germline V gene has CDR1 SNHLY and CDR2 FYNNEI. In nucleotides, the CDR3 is TGTGCCAGCAGTGAAGCGAGGAAGCGGGAGGGGGAGACCCAGTACTTC. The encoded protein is CASSEARKREGETQYF.

The CDR3 bases are TGTGCCAGCAGCCAGACTAGCTTTTTTGATACGCAGTATTTT. Translation: CASSQTSFFDTQYF. The V and J genes are TRBV9 and TRBJ2-3; 7 positions agree with TRBD2. Trimming at V came to 4 bases and at J to 6 bases, leaving 8 bases not matched to a gene. Per germline, CDR1 SGDLS and CDR2 YYNGEE. The CDR3 runs to 14 residues.

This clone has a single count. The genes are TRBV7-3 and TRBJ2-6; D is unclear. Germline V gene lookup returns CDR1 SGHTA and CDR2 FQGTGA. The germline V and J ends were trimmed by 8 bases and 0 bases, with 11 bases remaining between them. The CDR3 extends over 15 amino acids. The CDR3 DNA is TGTGCCAGCGCAGAGATCCTCTCTGGGGCCAACGTCCTGACTTTC. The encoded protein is CASAEILSGANVLTF.

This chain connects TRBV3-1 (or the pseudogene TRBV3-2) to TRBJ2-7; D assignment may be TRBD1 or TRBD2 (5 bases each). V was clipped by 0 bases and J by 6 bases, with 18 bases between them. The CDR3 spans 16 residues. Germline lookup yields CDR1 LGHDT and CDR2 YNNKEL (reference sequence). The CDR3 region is CASSQDRGDSRPEQYF. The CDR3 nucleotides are TGTGCCAGCAGCCAAGATAGGGGAGACTCGCGCCCCGAGCAGTACTTC.

The CDR3 region has the DNA TGTGCCAGCAGCTCCTTTGGGGCTAATTCACCCCTCCACTTT. Encoded protein: CASSSFGANSPLHF. The rearrangement joins TRBV11-3 to TRBJ1-6; D might be TRBD1 (5 bases). The CDR3 length is 14 residues. CDR1 SGHNT and CDR2 YENEEA come from the germline V gene. V shed 4 bases and J shed 6 bases, with 10 bases lying between them.